This passage covers 29 T cell receptor beta chains from one sample sequenced in a study of shared clonotypes between healthy human individuals. Using immunoSEQ multiplex PCR, the repertoire was profiled, and TCRdb retains in-frame clones only, with some absent. The table has some 2,100,000 clones, more than 90% seen once; the top ten hold 0.1% to 0.15%. The sample consisted of naive CD4+ T cells sorted from blood. Subset of the sample: CD45RA+ positively selected. Source of these receptors: a young man in good health.

V gene TRBV5-1 combines with J gene TRBJ2-2; TRBD1 matches 11 bases. Germline V gene sequence: CDR1 SGHRS, CDR2 YFSETQ. The V gene end was trimmed by 4 bases and the J gene end by 5 bases; junction bases not matched to a gene: 10. There are 17 residues in the CDR3. Here the CDR3 DNA reads TGCGCCAGCAGCCCCGGGACAGGGGGAGGTGGAACCGGGGAGCTGTTTTTT. Residues: CASSPGTGGGGTGELFF.

V and J are TRBV30 and TRBJ2-7; TRBD1 or TRBD2 may be the D gene (5 bases each). The V end was cut by 7 bases, the J end by 3 bases, with 19 bases between. CDR1 is GTSNPN and CDR2 is SVGIG in the germline V gene (reference sequence). This CDR3 is 14 amino acids long. The CDR3 DNA follows: TGTGCCTCAGCGAGGGGTAAAAGGGTCTACGAGCAGTACTTC. Translated, it gives CASARGKRVYEQYF. Full variable domain (rest looked up from reference TRBV30 and TRBJ2-7): SQTIHQWPATLVQPVGSPLSLECTVEGTSNPNLYWYRQAAGRGLQLLFYSVGIGQISSEVPQNLSASRPQDRQFILSSKKLLLSDSGFYLCASARGKRVYEQYFGPGTRLTVT.

This clone was seen just once. The chain couples TRBV5-1 to TRBJ1-1; the D gene is possibly TRBD1 (6 bases). Trimming took off 0 bases at V and 3 bases at J, with 9 bases between the two ends. Germline values: CDR1 SGHRS, CDR2 YFSETQ. CDR3 length: 14 amino acids. CDR3 residues: CASSLAGEDTEAFF. The CDR3 DNA reads as TGCGCCAGCAGCTTGGCAGGGGAGGACACTGAAGCTTTCTTT.

The chain has TRBV27 and TRBJ1-6; D perhaps matches TRBD1 (5 bases). The length of the CDR3 is 17 residues. Germline V gene sequence: CDR1 MNHEY, CDR2 SMNVEV (reference sequence). The germline V and J ends were trimmed by 6 bases and 0 bases, with 15 bases remaining between them. The CDR3 DNA follows: TGTGCCAGCAGCTCCTCGGGGGGACGCTCCTATAATTCACCCCTCCACTTT. It translates to CASSSSGGRSYNSPLHF.

V usage is TRBV11-2 and J usage is TRBJ1-5; D unclear. The germline CDR1 and CDR2 sequences are SGHAT and FQNNGV. The germline V and J ends were trimmed by 1 base and 7 bases, with 17 bases remaining between them. CDR3 length: 16 amino acids. Here the CDR3 reads CASSLGEGFGQQPQHF. DNA for the CDR3: TGTGCCAGCAGCTTAGGCGAGGGATTCGGGCAGCAGCCCCAGCATTTT.

This clone was seen only once. This chain uses TRBV5-1 with TRBJ2-5; 9 bases align to TRBD1. The CDR3 is 15 residues long. Germline CDR1 is SGHRS and CDR2 is YFSETQ. J was trimmed by 2 bases and V by 4 bases; bases with no gene match: 6. CDR3 residues: CASSIGQGTQETQYF. CDR3 nucleotide sequence: TGCGCCAGCAGCATCGGACAGGGGACTCAAGAGACCCAGTACTTC. The full variable domain, completed using reference TRBV5-1 and TRBJ2-5, is KAGVTQTPRYLIKTRGQQVTLSCSPISGHRSVSWYQQTPGQGLQFLFEYFSETQRNKGNFPGRFSGRQFSNSRSEMNVSTLELGDSALYLCASSIGQGTQETQYFGPGTRLLVL.

This sequence joins TRBV28 and TRBJ2-3; TRBD1 or TRBD2 may be the D gene (5 bases each). V was trimmed by 5 bases and J by 3 bases, leaving 15 bases between them. CDR1 MDHEN and CDR2 SYDVKM come from the germline V gene. This CDR3 spans 15 amino acids. This CDR3 is CASSESDGGTDTQYF. The CDR3 DNA sequence: TGTGCCAGCAGTGAATCCGATGGGGGTACAGATACGCAGTATTTT. The whole variable domain, remainder taken from reference TRBV28 and TRBJ2-3, is DVKVTQSSRYLVKRTGEKVFLECVQDMDHENMFWYRQDPGLGLRLIYFSYDVKMKEKGDIPEGYSVSREKKERFSLILESASTNQTSMYLCASSESDGGTDTQYFGPGTRLTVL.

The V and J genes are TRBV7-9 and TRBJ2-7, with D perhaps TRBD1 (5 bases). The CDR3 loop spans 16 amino acids. Germline CDR1 reads SEHNR; CDR2 reads FQNEAQ (reference sequence). Trimming removed 5 bases at V and 0 bases at J, with 17 bases between. CDR3 nucleotides: TGTGCCAGCAGCCAAGTAGGGGAATGGAGCTCCTACGAGCAGTACTTC. The encoded protein is CASSQVGEWSSYEQYF.

The chain is built from TRBV5-1 and TRBJ2-7; possibly TRBD1 for D (6 bases). CDR1 and CDR2 (germline): SGHRS, YFSETQ. The ends were cut back, 1 base at V and 3 bases at J, with 14 bases in the middle. The CDR3 totals 15 residues. This chain's CDR3 is CASSLNGTPLYEQYF. The CDR3 DNA is TGCGCCAGCAGCTTGAACGGGACACCCCTCTACGAGCAGTACTTC.

The chain combines TRBV7-2 with TRBJ2-2; D unresolved. Germline CDR1 SGHTA, CDR2 FQGNSA. V was cut by 7 bases and J by 1 base, with 7 bases left in between. The CDR3 is 13 amino acids. The CDR3 sequence is CASTWWNTGELFF. The CDR3, as DNA: TGTGCCAGCACGTGGTGGAACACCGGGGAGCTGTTTTTT.

The gene calls are TRBV18 and TRBJ2-5; 14 positions match TRBD2. V gave up 6 bases and J gave up 7 bases; unmatched junction bases: 13. Germline CDR1 is KGHSH and CDR2 is LQKENI. The length of the CDR3 is 17 residues. As DNA, the CDR3 is TGTGCCAGCTCCCCGGCGGGACTAGCGGGGGACCGGGCGACCCAGTACTTC. Translated: CASSPAGLAGDRATQYF.

This chain links TRBV7-8 with TRBJ2-7; 7 bases agree with TRBD1. The V gene's germline CDR1 is SGHVS and CDR2 FQNEAQ. This CDR3 is built from 14 residues. V was pared by 5 bases and J by 3 bases, with 7 bases of the junction left unmatched. DNA for the CDR3: TGTGCCAGCAGCAGCCGGGACAGAGACTACGAGCAGTACTTC. Translating gives CASSSRDRDYEQYF.

The V gene is TRBV5-1, the J gene TRBJ2-3; perhaps TRBD2 as D (6 bases). Germline V lookup: CDR1 SGHRS, CDR2 YFSETQ. CDR3 length: 15 residues. V lost 2 bases and J lost 4, with 14 bases in between. The CDR3 loop reads CASSFSASGADTQYF. In DNA, the CDR3 is TGCGCCAGCAGCTTTTCTGCCTCGGGGGCAGATACGCAGTATTTT. Based on the CDR3 plus reference TRBV5-1 and TRBJ2-3, the full variable domain is KAGVTQTPRYLIKTRGQQVTLSCSPISGHRSVSWYQQTPGQGLQFLFEYFSETQRNKGNFPGRFSGRQFSNSRSEMNVSTLELGDSALYLCASSFSASGADTQYFGPGTRLTVL.

The chain has TRBV4-1 and TRBJ1-2; the D gene is possibly TRBD1 (5 bases). Trimming pared 4 bases from V and 2 bases from J, leaving 17 bases between. CDR3 length: 16 residues. Looked up from germline, CDR1 is MGHRA and CDR2 is YSYEKL. The CDR3 spells CASSPRGGQANYGYTF. CDR3 bases: TGCGCCAGCAGCCCAAGGGGAGGGCAGGCCAACTATGGCTACACCTTC.

As regards this clone: The identical CDR3 is also encoded by other nucleotide sequences in the sample. The gene calls are TRBV20-1 and TRBJ1-4, with a possible D match to TRBD1 (5 bases). Trimming cost V 6 bases and J 6 bases, with 8 bases left between them. This CDR3 contains 11 residues. The V gene's germline CDR1 is DFQATT and CDR2 SNEGSKA (reference sequence). Here the CDR3 reads CSARGYEKLFF. In nucleotides, the CDR3 is TGCAGTGCCCGGGGGTATGAAAAACTGTTTTTT.

The chain carries TRBV2 and TRBJ1-2; 7 bases map to TRBD1. CDR3 length equals 14 residues. V was pared by 6 bases and J by 3 bases, with 7 bases of the junction left unmatched. Germline CDR1 is SNHLY and CDR2 is FYNNEI. The CDR3 coding sequence is TGTGCCAGCAGGCTTCGGGACAGTCACTATGGCTACACCTTC. It codes for CASRLRDSHYGYTF.

A note on this clone: It is unclear where the CDR3 begins or ends on the DNA, so no DNA is shown, and the CDR3 is as TCRdb lists it. The chain recombines TRBV19 with TRBJ1-3. With termini counted, the CDR3 has 14 amino acids. In germline, CDR1 is LNHDA, CDR2 SQIVND (reference sequence). The CDR3 sequence: CASTSARSGNTIYF.

The chain employs TRBV30 and TRBJ1-4; 8 nucleotides line up with TRBD1. J was trimmed by 10 bases and V by 3 bases; bases with no gene match: 7. The CDR3 covers 13 residues. Germline loops: CDR1 GTSNPN, CDR2 SVGIG (reference sequence). The DNA for the CDR3 is TGTGCCTGGAGACCGGACAGGGAACGAAAACTGTTTTTT. It yields the protein CAWRPDRERKLFF.

This rearrangement joins TRBV27 to TRBJ1-1; TRBD1 is a possible D gene (6 bases). Trimming pared 0 bases from V and 2 bases from J, leaving 25 bases between. Looked up from germline, CDR1 is MNHEY and CDR2 is SMNVEV (reference sequence). The CDR3 contains 20 residues. CDR3 region: CASSLSLRRARGGLNTEAFF. CDR3 bases: TGTGCCAGCAGTTTATCTCTCAGGCGGGCCCGTGGGGGCCTAAACACTGAAGCTTTCTTT.

CDR3 region: CASSLMRQGNQPQHF. The DNA for the CDR3 is TGTGCCAGCAGCTTAATGCGGCAGGGGAATCAGCCCCAGCATTTT. The rearrangement uses TRBV7-2 and TRBJ1-5, with a weak D call TRBD1 (6 bases). CDR1 and CDR2 (germline): SGHTA, FQGNSA. This CDR3 has 15 amino acids. Trimming took 2 bases from V and 4 from J, leaving 12 bases between them.

For this clone: The same CDR3 also results from other DNA sequences found in this sample. The chain couples TRBV11-2 to TRBJ2-5; D may be TRBD1 (6 bases). The V end was cut by 2 bases, the J end by 5 bases, with 6 bases between. CDR1 and CDR2 from the germline V gene are SGHAT and FQNNGV. The CDR3 consists of 12 residues. CDR3 loop: CASSLRGETQYF. As DNA, the CDR3 is TGTGCCAGCAGCTTAAGGGGGGAGACCCAGTACTTC.

This chain uses TRBV2 with TRBJ1-5, with TRBD1 as a possible D gene (5 bases). V gave up 5 bases and J gave up 1 base, with 12 bases separating them. Looked up from germline, CDR1 is SNHLY and CDR2 is FYNNEI. This CDR3 has 15 amino acids. CDR3 amino acids: CASSMGDSSNQPQHF. The CDR3 coding sequence is TGTGCCAGCAGTATGGGGGATTCAAGCAATCAGCCCCAGCATTTT. The full variable domain, with the rest looked up from reference TRBV2 and TRBJ1-5, is EPEVTQTPSHQVTQMGQEVILRCVPISNHLYFYWYRQILGQKVEFLVSFYNNEISEKSEIFDDQFSVERPDGSNFTLKIRSTKLEDSAMYFCASSMGDSSNQPQHFGDGTRLSIL.

The sample holds one count of this clone. This chain links TRBV28 with TRBJ2-7, with TRBD1 matching 9 bases. Germline V gives CDR1 MDHEN, CDR2 SYDVKM. The V and J ends lost 5 bases and 2 bases, in that order; junction bases with no gene match: 7. The CDR3 has 15 amino acids. The CDR3, as DNA: TGTGCCAGCAGTCTCAATAGACAGGGGGCCTACGAGCAGTACTTC. The encoded protein is CASSLNRQGAYEQYF.

The J gene is TRBJ2-2, the V gene TRBV11-2; D gene uncertain. Germline V gene sequence: CDR1 SGHAT, CDR2 FQNNGV. This CDR3 is 13 amino acids long. With 6 bases removed from V and 6 bases from J, the gap between germline ends came to 11 bases. The CDR3 loop reads CASSSRPAGELFF. CDR3 sequence (DNA): TGTGCCAGCAGTTCCCGTCCCGCCGGGGAGCTGTTTTTT.

V usage is TRBV19 and J usage is TRBJ1-2; 10 bases fit TRBD1. The junction had 9 bases not matched to a gene; V was cut back by 6 bases and J by 8 bases. Germline CDR1 LNHDA, CDR2 SQIVND (reference sequence). This CDR3 comprises 14 residues. The CDR3 loop reads CASRPLGQGEGYTF. The CDR3 coding sequence is TGTGCCAGTAGACCCCTCGGACAGGGGGAAGGCTACACCTTC.

The gene calls are TRBV30 and TRBJ2-5; 8 bases agree with TRBD1. CDR1 GTSNPN and CDR2 SVGIG come from the germline V gene (reference sequence). Trimming took 5 bases from V and 4 from J; bases not matched to a gene: 12. This CDR3 contains 15 residues. The CDR3: CAWARGTGGVETQYF. The CDR3 bases are TGTGCCTGGGCCCGAGGGACAGGCGGGGTAGAGACCCAGTACTTC.

V is TRBV2 and J is TRBJ1-2; the D is unclear. There are 15 residues in the CDR3. Germline values: CDR1 SNHLY, CDR2 FYNNEI. The ends were cut back, 7 bases at V and 5 bases at J, with 20 bases in the middle. CDR3 coding DNA: TGTGCCAGCACCAGTGGGGTTTACGGGAAGTATGGCTACACCTTC. This codes for CASTSGVYGKYGYTF.

V gene TRBV18 combines with J gene TRBJ1-5; possibly TRBD1 for D (5 bases). Germline-derived CDR1 and CDR2 are KGHSH and LQKENI. The V end was cut by 6 bases, the J end by 2 bases, with 14 bases between. The CDR3 sequence is 15 residues long. The CDR3 here is CASSMDAGGNQPQHF. The DNA for the CDR3 is TGTGCCAGCTCCATGGACGCGGGGGGCAATCAGCCCCAGCATTTT. Full variable domain (remainder filled in from reference TRBV18 and TRBJ1-5): NAGVMQNPRHLVRRRGQEARLRCSPMKGHSHVYWYRQLPEEGLKFMVYLQKENIIDESGMPKERFSAEFPKEGPSILRIQQVVRGDSAAYFCASSMDAGGNQPQHFGDGTRLSIL.

The V and J genes are TRBV5-4 and TRBJ1-2, with 7 bases lining up with TRBD1. V was pared by 2 bases and J by 1 base, with 2 bases of the junction left unmatched. This CDR3 is 14 amino acids long. The germline V gene has CDR1 SGHNT and CDR2 YYREEE (reference sequence). CDR3 sequence: CASSLQGINYGYTF. The CDR3 region has the DNA TGTGCCAGCAGCTTACAGGGGATTAACTATGGCTACACCTTC. Filled out from reference TRBV5-4 and TRBJ1-2, the complete variable domain reads ETGVTQSPTHLIKTRGQQVTLRCSSQSGHNTVSWYQQALGQGPQFIFQYYREEENGRGNFPPRFSGLQFPNYSSELNVNALELDDSALYLCASSLQGINYGYTFGSGTRLTVV.